The T cell receptor beta chain under discussion was sequenced for a study of CD8+ T cells in alopecia areata. General study results and limits: Clonality was higher in lesional than normal scalp, especially in alopecia totalis/universalis. Mouse data revealed clearer TCR sharing than patient data did, a gap possibly tied to HLA. Sequencing of scalp samples also includes resident alphabeta T cells from normal skin.

The sequencing template was cDNA reverse transcribed from extracted RNA. This table comes from immunoSEQ multiplex PCR, and its TCRdb copy is limited to in-frame clones, with some not included. Altogether more than 90,000 clones are present, over 60% being singletons, with the ten largest covering 2.8%. Regarding this clone: Its antigen is unknown.

Germline loops: CDR1 SGHNT, CDR2 YENEEA. The CDR3 length is 12 residues. The V gene end was trimmed by 7 bases and the J gene end by 8 bases; junction bases not matched to a gene: 6. This sequence was found in a human donor in good health. V gene TRBV11-3 combines with J gene TRBJ1-2; 8 bases are a match to TRBD1. The sample comprised CD4+ T cells sorted from blood. The CDR3, as DNA: TGTGCCAGCACCAAGGACAGGGAAGGCTACACCTTC. Protein product: CASTKDREGYTF.